This T cell receptor beta chain was obtained from a study of chemoradiotherapy in HPV16-positive cancers. Study at large: Candidate HPV-specific T-cell clones and common TCR motifs came from functional assays in a couple of HPV16-positive patients. Broader study findings: Candidate HPV-specific clones and E7-related TCR motifs grew in tumor during treatment.

In regard to this clone: Its antigen is unknown.

The CDR3 runs to 16 residues. Per the germline V gene, CDR1 is SGHTA and CDR2 is FQGNSA. Trimming removed 1 base from V and 0 bases from J, with 13 bases in between. The data were produced by immunoSEQ multiplex PCR, yet TCRdb's version contains in-frame clones alone and is incomplete. The profile shows approximately 50,000 clones, around 90% of them singletons. Sequencing was performed on blood, taken from a patient who underwent chemoradiotherapy. The sequence was obtained from a human donor with HPV-associated anogenital cancer. The J gene is TRBJ2-7, the V gene TRBV7-2, with D uncertain. The CDR3 nucleotides are TGTGCCAGCAGCTTAGAAGGAGCGCCCAGCTCCTACGAGCAGTACTTC. Amino acids: CASSLEGAPSSYEQYF.